This T cell receptor beta chain was obtained from a study of early T cells in non-severe SARS-CoV-2 infection. Findings of the study overall: Anti-spike CD8 responses were favored in VDJdb matching, and private and CD4 specificities were missed.

As concerns this clonotype: Its antigen is as yet unknown.

Researchers attached unique molecular identifiers to individual cDNA molecules. TCRdb reprocessed the 5' RACE reads with MiXCR, giving one entry per CDR3 protein. The sample yields roughly 51,000 distinct CDR3 sequences, around a tenth seen once. The CDR3 runs to 12 residues. V was trimmed by 2 bases and J by 4 bases, leaving 2 bases between them. Germline V gene lookup returns CDR1 LGHDT and CDR2 YNNKEL (reference sequence). V and J are TRBV3-1 and TRBJ2-2, with D hard to call. Source material: whole blood. This sequence was found in an adult who was a healthcare worker with PCR-confirmed SARS-CoV-2 infection or an uninfected control (not recorded which). The CDR3 region is CASSQPTGELFF. The CDR3 DNA sequence: TGTGCCAGCAGCCAACCCACCGGGGAGCTGTTTTTT.